One sample yielded the 24 T cell receptor beta chains listed below, sequenced in a study of beta chain features in type 1 diabetes. Expressed TCRB transcripts were sequenced because the entire RNA isolate underwent reverse transcription. The table came from immunoSEQ multiplex PCR; TCRdb's copy has only in-frame clones and leaves some out. Among some 360,000 clones listed, 9.6% were seen once. Study-level findings and limits: Shorter TCRB CDR3s, moderately but significantly so, marked every one of the four CD4+ subsets in Type 1 diabetes patients.

No antigen has been identified for these receptors. Source material: central memory CD4+ T cells from blood. These receptors originate from a young man with type 1 diabetes.

In its sample, this clone was seen a few times. This rearrangement joins TRBV6-5 to TRBJ2-3, with D perhaps matching TRBD1 (6 bases). The CDR3 contains 14 residues. CDR1 and CDR2 from the germline V gene are MNHEY and SVGAGI. Trimming removed 5 bases from V and 2 bases from J, with 11 bases in between. The CDR3 region is CASSLQGSTDTQYF. The CDR3 region has the DNA TGTGCCAGCAGTCTACAGGGATCCACAGATACGCAGTATTTT.

This clone turned up a few times. This chain links TRBV7-9 with TRBJ1-1, with D maybe TRBD1 (5 bases). Trimming shortened V by 2 bases and J by 4 bases, and 11 bases separated the two germline ends. The CDR3 extends over 14 amino acids. CDR1 and CDR2 from the germline V gene are SEHNR and FQNEAQ (reference sequence). CDR3 sequence reads: CASSLSRDSTEAFF. In nucleotides, the CDR3 is TGTGCCAGCAGCTTATCCCGCGACAGCACTGAAGCTTTCTTT.

V gene TRBV4-1 combines with J gene TRBJ1-6; TRBD1 aligns across 7 bases. CDR1 MGHRA and CDR2 YSYEKL come from the germline V gene. This CDR3 contains 16 residues. Trimming removed 4 bases from V and 7 bases from J; junction bases left unmatched: 10. The CDR3 protein is CASSRTPGQLNSPLHF. The CDR3 region has the DNA TGCGCCAGCAGCCGGACGCCGGGACAGCTGAATTCACCCCTCCACTTT.

This clone was seen a handful of times. The rearrangement uses TRBV5-1 and TRBJ2-7; D may be TRBD2 (5 bases). Germline CDR1 is SGHRS and CDR2 is YFSETQ. The CDR3 loop spans 13 amino acids. Trimming removed 4 bases from V and 5 bases from J, with 13 bases in between. CDR3 DNA sequence: TGCGCCAGCAGCCCGGGAAACCCTCACGAGCAGTACTTC. Its protein product is CASSPGNPHEQYF.

This clone has a handful of counts. The chain employs TRBV6-5 and TRBJ2-7, with D perhaps TRBD2 (6 bases). Trimming stripped 7 bases from V and 2 bases from J, with 12 bases between. CDR1 is MNHEY, CDR2 SVGAGI, per germline. The CDR3 has 13 residues. The CDR3 nucleotides are TGTGCCAGCAACGGAGGGCGTACCTACGAGCAGTACTTC. Its protein is CASNGGRTYEQYF.

This chain uses TRBV7-3 with TRBJ2-2; possibly TRBD1 for D (5 bases). The CDR3 extends over 15 amino acids. Per germline, CDR1 SGHTA and CDR2 FQGTGA. Trimming shortened V by 3 bases and J by 2 bases, and 10 bases separated the two germline ends. The CDR3 bases are TGTGCCAGCAGCTTGCGGACACTTAACACCGGGGAGCTGTTTTTT. The encoded protein is CASSLRTLNTGELFF.

This clone was seen repeatedly, ten times or more. V and J are TRBV14 and TRBJ2-2; 10 positions agree with TRBD1. Trimming at V came to 4 bases and at J to 7 bases, leaving 6 bases not matched to a gene. Germline CDR1 and CDR2: SGHDN and FVKESK. The CDR3 consists of 15 residues. CDR3 sequence: CASSPWDRGHGELFF. For the CDR3, the DNA is TGTGCCAGCAGCCCCTGGGACAGGGGTCACGGGGAGCTGTTTTTT.

Here the CDR3 DNA reads TGTGCCAGCTCACCACCAAGTGGGCCTGCAAATCAGCCCCAGCATTTT. Its translation is CASSPPSGPANQPQHF. The chain joins TRBV18 to TRBJ1-5; D is unresolved. Germline-derived CDR1 and CDR2 are KGHSH and LQKENI. Trimming stripped 0 bases from V and 4 bases from J, with 13 bases between. The CDR3 runs 16 residues.

This clone was detected a few times. This chain links TRBV28 with TRBJ2-7; 9 bases are a match to TRBD1. Germline-derived CDR1 and CDR2 are MDHEN and SYDVKM. This CDR3 is built from 15 residues. With 6 bases clipped from V and 6 bases from J, the junction kept 12 bases outside the gene matches. CDR3 loop: CASSPVRDRAVEQYF. CDR3 nucleotide sequence: TGTGCCAGCAGCCCGGTAAGGGACAGGGCCGTCGAGCAGTACTTC.

The rearrangement uses TRBV6-1 and TRBJ1-2; D is perhaps TRBD1 (5 bases). Germline-derived CDR1 and CDR2 are MNHNS and SASEGT. Trimming removed 4 bases from V and 10 bases from J, with 13 bases in between. CDR3 length: 12 residues. CDR3 protein: CASSGQGLLYTF. Written as DNA, the CDR3 is TGTGCCAGCAGTGGGCAGGGACTGCTCTACACCTTC.

This clone was seen once. J is TRBJ1-2 and V is TRBV28; D call uncertain. Germline V gene lookup returns CDR1 MDHEN and CDR2 SYDVKM. V was clipped by 7 bases and J by 3 bases, with 6 bases between them. CDR3 size: 11 residues. The CDR3 here is CASISDYGYTF. The CDR3 bases are TGTGCCAGCATATCTGACTATGGCTACACCTTC.

Comments on this clone: A junction boundary mismatches the germline segment, possibly from a read error. This chain joins TRBV6-6 and TRBJ2-3; tentatively, D is TRBD1 (6 bases). Germline V gene lookup returns CDR1 MNHNY and CDR2 SVGAGI (reference sequence). This CDR3 spans 14 amino acids. This chain's CDR3 is CASSRQEGGDTRYF. The DNA for the CDR3 is TGTGCCAGCAGTCGACAGGAAGGTGGAGATACGCGGTATTTT.

The chain has TRBV7-9 and TRBJ1-2; D remains unclear. Germline V gene data show CDR1 as SEHNR and CDR2 as FQNEAQ (reference sequence). This CDR3 comprises 15 residues. Trimming stripped 1 base from V and 0 bases from J, with 9 bases between. As DNA, the CDR3 is TGTGCCAGCAGCTTAGTCGGGTCAGCTAACTATGGCTACACCTTC. Translated, it gives CASSLVGSANYGYTF.

This clone was seen a few times. The junction does not match germline at one end; this may be a read error. This chain joins TRBV29-1 and TRBJ1-4, with a weak D call TRBD1 (6 bases). CDR1 SQVTM and CDR2 ANQGSEA come from the germline V gene. CDR3 length: 13 amino acids. CDR3 residues: CSGEEGGDEKLFF. CDR3 DNA: TGCAGCGGTGAAGAGGGGGGGGATGAAAAACTGTTTTTT.

The chain couples TRBV15 to TRBJ2-5; 8 nucleotides line up with TRBD1. The germline V gene has CDR1 LNHNV and CDR2 YYDKDF (reference sequence). V shed 1 base, J shed 0 bases, and the junction held 4 bases outside the gene matches. The CDR3 length is 16 residues. The CDR3 spells CATSRARTGNQETQYF. The DNA for the CDR3 is TGTGCCACCAGCAGAGCCCGGACAGGGAACCAAGAGACCCAGTACTTC.

This clone has only a few counts. V usage is TRBV28 and J usage is TRBJ2-3, with D possibly being TRBD1 (6 bases). In germline, CDR1 is MDHEN, CDR2 SYDVKM. This CDR3 region has 13 residues. V was shortened by 2 bases and J by 8 bases, with 11 bases between the two germline ends. The CDR3 protein is CASSLIQGGTQYF. CDR3 in DNA: TGTGCCAGCAGTTTAATACAGGGTGGTACGCAGTATTTT.

Only a few counts were recorded for this clone. The chain recombines TRBV27 with TRBJ1-3; no definite D call. CDR3 size: 14 residues. V lost 4 bases and J 1 base, leaving 8 bases between the germline ends. Germline V lookup: CDR1 MNHEY, CDR2 SMNVEV (reference sequence). CDR3 amino acids: CASSSSGSGNTIYF. The CDR3 DNA reads as TGTGCCAGCAGTTCCTCGGGGTCTGGAAACACCATATATTTT.

Concerning this clone itself: A read error likely explains this, since a far larger clone differs by one base. The rearrangement links TRBV5-4 to TRBJ1-1; D remains ambiguous. Trimming took 3 bases from V and 4 from J, leaving 13 bases between them. Germline V CDR1 and CDR2: SGHNT, YYREEE (reference sequence). The CDR3 covers 14 residues. The CDR3 protein is CASSSSVISTEAFF. The CDR3 coding sequence is TGTGCCAGCAGCTCCTCGGTCATTAGCACTGAAGCTTTCTTT.

The J gene is TRBJ2-5, the V gene TRBV11-3; D might be TRBD1 (6 bases). CDR3 length: 14 residues. Trimming left V 3 bases short and J 5 bases short, with 13 bases between. Germline V lookup: CDR1 SGHNT, CDR2 YENEEA. The CDR3 loop is CASSFEGEWETQYF. DNA for the CDR3: TGTGCCAGCAGCTTTGAGGGGGAATGGGAGACCCAGTACTTC. Full variable domain (remainder filled in from reference TRBV11-3 and TRBJ2-5): EAGVVQSPRYKIIEKKQPVAFWCNPISGHNTLYWYLQNLGQGPELLIRYENEEAVDDSQLPKDRFSAERLKGVDSTLKIQPAELGDSAVYLCASSFEGEWETQYFGPGTRLLVL.

This clone showed up just a few times. CDR3 loop: CASSLAISTDTQYF. The CDR3 DNA is TGTGCCAGCAGCTTAGCAATTAGCACAGATACGCAGTATTTT. The chain couples TRBV7-3 to TRBJ2-3; D not resolved. CDR3 length equals 14 residues. In germline, CDR1 is SGHTA, CDR2 FQGTGA. V gave up 2 bases and J gave up 0 bases, with 6 bases separating them.

The sample holds many counts of this clone. The chain links TRBV29-1 to TRBJ2-5, with unresolved D. Trimming cost V 4 bases and J 2 bases, with 11 bases left between them. The CDR3 is made up of 13 amino acids. CDR1 and CDR2 from the germline V gene are SQVTM and ANQGSEA. The chain's CDR3 is CSVVGPAQETQYF. The CDR3, as DNA: TGCAGCGTTGTTGGGCCAGCTCAAGAGACCCAGTACTTC.

This clone was seen more than once but under ten times. This chain uses TRBV28 with TRBJ1-4; D perhaps matches TRBD1 (5 bases). Trimming removed 10 bases at V and 8 bases at J, with 14 bases between. Per germline, CDR1 MDHEN and CDR2 SYDVKM. There are 12 residues in the CDR3. The CDR3 protein is CATHGTEEKLFF. CDR3 DNA sequence: TGTGCCACCCATGGGACCGAAGAAAAACTGTTTTTT.

The chain couples TRBV5-5 to TRBJ1-5; weak D call: TRBD1 (6 bases). The germline V gene has CDR1 SGHKS and CDR2 YYEKEE (reference sequence). The V and J ends lost 0 bases and 2 bases respectively, with 9 bases between them. The CDR3 length is 15 residues. The CDR3 is CASSLVAGGNQPQHF. Here the CDR3 DNA reads TGTGCCAGCAGCTTGGTGGCAGGGGGCAATCAGCCCCAGCATTTT.

This clone occurred a few times. This chain connects TRBV6-6 to TRBJ2-3; TRBD2 matches 7 bases. The V gene's germline CDR1 is MNHNY and CDR2 SVGAGI (reference sequence). The CDR3 covers 14 residues. The V segment lost 4 bases and the J segment 2 bases; nucleotides outside the gene matches: 3. DNA for the CDR3: TGTGCCAGCAGTTCTCAGCGGGACACAGATACGCAGTATTTT. The encoded protein is CASSSQRDTDTQYF.